The source of this TCR beta chain is a study of blood T cell repertoires in COVID-19. Study-wide background: Nucleic acid was either cDNA or gDNA, and it came from T cells, B-cell-depleted T cells, or PBMCs.

V shed 6 bases, J shed 8 bases, and the junction held 10 bases outside the gene matches. This CDR3 comprises 15 residues. Per germline, CDR1 MNHEY and CDR2 SVGAGI. Produced via immunoSEQ multiplex PCR; TCRdb's table is partial and in-frame only. The table has around 320,000 clones, about 87% seen once. The chain carries TRBV6-5 and TRBJ1-6, with 7 bases that match TRBD1. The clonotype originates from a woman aged 25-40 years who had recovered from COVID-19. Sequencing was carried out using peripheral blood. This CDR3 reads CASSIRDRDDSPLHF. DNA of the CDR3: TGTGCCAGCAGCATTAGGGACAGAGACGATTCACCCCTCCACTTT.